The 28 T cell receptor beta chains in this list originate from one sample, sequenced in a study of blood T cell repertoires in COVID-19. Using immunoSEQ multiplex PCR, the repertoire was profiled, and TCRdb retains in-frame clones only, with some absent. The data contain under 200,000 clones, roughly 85% of them singletons. Sequencing was done on a sample of peripheral blood. These receptors were obtained from a man in his fifties or sixties with active or convalescent COVID-19.

In this sample, this clone turned up once. The V and J genes are TRBV27 and TRBJ1-2; tentative D call: TRBD1 (6 bases). The germline V gene encodes CDR1 MNHEY and CDR2 SMNVEV (reference sequence). This CDR3 region has 14 residues. V lost 5 bases and J 2 bases, leaving 12 bases between the germline ends. The CDR3 spells CASSTGWRNYGYTF. In nucleotides, the CDR3 is TGTGCCAGCAGTACAGGGTGGAGAAACTATGGCTACACCTTC.

The gene calls are TRBV10-3 and TRBJ1-6; D may be TRBD1 (6 bases). Trimming took 8 bases from V and 8 from J, leaving 13 bases between them. Germline CDR1 and CDR2: ENHRY and SYGVKD. This CDR3 is 13 amino acids long. The CDR3 protein is CAIRQGIDSPLHF. For the CDR3, the DNA is TGTGCCATCCGGCAGGGGATCGATTCACCCCTCCACTTT.

This chain uses TRBV7-6 with TRBJ2-2, with D uncertain. V shed 5 bases and J shed 6 bases, with 4 bases lying between them. Germline V gene lookup returns CDR1 SGHVS and CDR2 FNYEAQ. CDR3 length equals 11 residues. CDR3 DNA sequence: TGTGCCAGCAGCCTCTCCGGGGAGCTGTTTTTT. Protein product: CASSLSGELFF.

This clone has a single count. The V gene is TRBV7-2, the J gene TRBJ1-5, with D hard to call. Per the germline V gene, CDR1 is SGHTA and CDR2 is FQGNSA. This CDR3 spans 17 amino acids. Trimming pared 5 bases from V and 2 bases from J, leaving 19 bases between. The chain's CDR3 is CASSLRPPLSGNQPQHF. The CDR3 region has the DNA TGTGCCAGCAGCCTGCGGCCTCCCCTAAGTGGCAATCAGCCCCAGCATTTT.

V and J are TRBV10-3 and TRBJ2-7; D is undetermined. The germline V gene has CDR1 ENHRY and CDR2 SYGVKD. V dropped 5 bases and J dropped 6 bases, with 20 bases sitting between them. The CDR3 has 15 residues. The CDR3, as DNA: TGTGCCATCAGTCGTGGCGCTCTCCCTGGAGCCGAGCAGTACTTC. Encoded protein: CAISRGALPGAEQYF.

CDR3 coding DNA: TGTGCCAGCAGTGAAAGCGGGACCCCAAAACTGTTTTTT. This codes for CASSESGTPKLFF. The chain carries TRBV6-1 and TRBJ1-4, with D possibly matching TRBD1 (5 bases). In germline, CDR1 is MNHNS, CDR2 SASEGT. The CDR3 spans 13 residues. V gave up 2 bases and J gave up 10 bases, with 11 bases separating them.

The genes are TRBV12-3 or TRBV12-4 and TRBJ2-1, with D unresolved. The CDR3 is 12 residues long. Trimming pared 8 bases from V and 4 bases from J, leaving 9 bases between. The CDR3 DNA reads as TGTGCCAGCGCAACAGATTACAATGAGCAGTTCTTC. This codes for CASATDYNEQFF.

The J gene is TRBJ2-2, the V gene TRBV9; D possibly corresponds to TRBD2 (7 bases). This CDR3 spans 18 amino acids. CDR1 and CDR2 (germline): SGDLS, YYNGEE. Trimming removed 1 base from V and 1 base from J, with 17 bases in between. CDR3 in DNA: TGTGCCAGCAGCGTATTCGCGGGGGCCAGACTGAACACCGGGGAGCTGTTTTTT. This encodes CASSVFAGARLNTGELFF. Filled out from reference TRBV9 and TRBJ2-2, the complete variable domain reads DSGVTQTPKHLITATGQRVTLRCSPRSGDLSVYWYQQSLDQGLQFLIQYYNGEERAKGNILERFSAQQFPDLHSELNLSSLELGDSALYFCASSVFAGARLNTGELFFGEGSRLTVL.

This clone is a singleton in its sample. In nucleotides, the CDR3 is TGCGCCAGCAGCTCTCTAGCGGGGGGGAGCACAGATACGCAGTATTTT. This sequence encodes CASSSLAGGSTDTQYF. The gene calls are TRBV5-1 and TRBJ2-3, with TRBD2 matching 12 bases. Germline CDR1 SGHRS, CDR2 YFSETQ. The CDR3 is 16 amino acids. Trimming took 3 bases from V and 0 from J; bases not matched to a gene: 2.

The chain joins TRBV5-1 to TRBJ1-2; the D gene is possibly TRBD1 (6 bases). Trimming stripped 4 bases from V and 2 bases from J, with 12 bases between. Per the germline V gene, CDR1 is SGHRS and CDR2 is YFSETQ. This CDR3 spans 14 amino acids. The CDR3 sequence is CASSPNGQNYGYTF. Written as DNA, the CDR3 is TGCGCCAGCAGCCCAAATGGACAGAACTATGGCTACACCTTC. Combining the CDR3 with reference TRBV5-1 and TRBJ1-2 gives the whole variable domain KAGVTQTPRYLIKTRGQQVTLSCSPISGHRSVSWYQQTPGQGLQFLFEYFSETQRNKGNFPGRFSGRQFSNSRSEMNVSTLELGDSALYLCASSPNGQNYGYTFGSGTRLTVV.

This rearrangement joins TRBV11-2 to TRBJ2-3, with D perhaps matching TRBD1 (6 bases). This CDR3 region has 15 residues. V lost 5 bases, J lost 3 bases, and 15 bases lay in between. CDR1 and CDR2 from the germline V gene are SGHAT and FQNNGV. DNA of the CDR3: TGTGCCAGCAGCCAGGACAGCCAGATAACAGATACGCAGTATTTT. It translates to CASSQDSQITDTQYF.

A single count supports this clone. The chain joins TRBV27 to TRBJ2-7, with TRBD1 matching over 7 bases. V lost 5 bases, J lost 5 bases, and 9 bases stayed unmatched. The CDR3 is 14 amino acids. CDR1 and CDR2 (germline): MNHEY, SMNVEV (reference sequence). The CDR3 spells CASSPRQGSHEQYF. CDR3 nucleotides: TGTGCCAGCAGTCCCAGACAGGGATCCCACGAGCAGTACTTC.

The rearrangement joins TRBV5-8 to TRBJ2-3, with 9 bases that match TRBD2. The CDR3 contains 17 residues. Unmatched junction bases numbered 6, after V lost 0 bases and J lost 1 base. The germline V gene has CDR1 SGHTS and CDR2 YDEGEE. CDR3: CASSLEVERGGTDTQYF. The DNA for the CDR3 is TGTGCCAGCAGCTTGGAAGTGGAGCGGGGGGGCACAGATACGCAGTATTTT.

The J gene is TRBJ1-5, the V gene TRBV24-1; 7 nucleotides line up with TRBD1. V was clipped by 3 bases and J by 9 bases; unmatched bases: 7. This CDR3 spans 14 amino acids. Germline CDR1 and CDR2: KGHDR and SFDVKD. Written as DNA, the CDR3 is TGTGCCACCAGTGATAGACAGGGCCTTGGGCCCCAGCATTTT. Translated: CATSDRQGLGPQHF.

The rearrangement joins TRBV6-1 to TRBJ1-2, with D uncertain. The CDR3 has 12 amino acids. V shed 3 bases and J shed 4 bases, with 6 bases lying between them. Per germline, CDR1 MNHNS and CDR2 SASEGT. The CDR3 sequence: CASSEAPYGYTF. Here the CDR3 DNA reads TGTGCCAGCAGTGAGGCACCCTATGGCTACACCTTC.

The genes are TRBV7-9 and TRBJ1-2; D is unresolved. The length of the CDR3 is 13 residues. From germline, CDR1 is SEHNR and CDR2 FQNEAQ (reference sequence). The V gene lost 3 bases and the J gene lost 2 bases, with 7 bases spanning the gap. The CDR3 here is CASSFSGNYGYTF. The CDR3, as DNA: TGTGCCAGCAGCTTCTCCGGGAACTATGGCTACACCTTC.

This chain links TRBV5-6 with TRBJ1-3; no firm D call. There are 14 residues in the CDR3. Per the germline V gene, CDR1 is SGHDT and CDR2 is YYEEEE. V lost 3 bases to trimming and J lost 4 bases, with 11 bases between them. The CDR3, as DNA: TGTGCCAGCAGCTCGAGGGTGGGCGGAAACACCATATATTTT. Translating gives CASSSRVGGNTIYF.

This clone was found a few times. J is TRBJ1-6 and V is TRBV5-1; TRBD1 matches at 9 bases. V dropped 2 bases and J dropped 7; count of bases not matched to a gene: 4. The CDR3 has 15 residues. Germline-derived CDR1 and CDR2 are SGHRS and YFSETQ. Here the CDR3 DNA reads TGCGCCAGCAGCTTCGGGACAGGGAAAAATTCACCCCTCCACTTT. It translates to CASSFGTGKNSPLHF.

V is TRBV7-2 and J is TRBJ1-3, with TRBD1 matching 7 bases. Germline assignment: CDR1 SGHTA and CDR2 FQGNSA. The CDR3 is made up of 14 amino acids. V dropped 5 bases and J dropped 4; count of bases not matched to a gene: 5. CDR3 sequence: CASSPYRGGNTIYF. In DNA form, the CDR3 reads TGTGCCAGCAGCCCCTACAGGGGAGGAAACACCATATATTTT.

V usage is TRBV27 and J usage is TRBJ2-2, with a weak D call TRBD1 (6 bases). Germline lookup yields CDR1 MNHEY and CDR2 SMNVEV (reference sequence). CDR3 length: 15 residues. V dropped 5 bases and J dropped 1 base, with 11 bases sitting between them. The CDR3 sequence: CASSPQGRNTGELFF. DNA for the CDR3: TGTGCCAGCAGTCCTCAGGGGAGGAACACCGGGGAGCTGTTTTTT.

The rearrangement uses TRBV4-1 and TRBJ1-5, with TRBD1 matching 8 bases. Germline V gene sequence: CDR1 MGHRA, CDR2 YSYEKL. The CDR3 is 18 residues long. V lost 2 bases, J lost 0 bases, and 9 bases stayed unmatched. CDR3 in DNA: TGCGCCAGCAGCCAAACCAGGACAGGGATTTATAGCAATCAGCCCCAGCATTTT. Translating gives CASSQTRTGIYSNQPQHF.

The chain couples TRBV10-3 to TRBJ2-7, with TRBD1 matching over 8 bases. The CDR3 contains 14 residues. Germline assignment: CDR1 ENHRY and CDR2 SYGVKD. The junction had 3 bases not matched to a gene; V was cut back by 5 bases and J by 0 bases. Here the CDR3 reads CAISRDRSSYEQYF. The CDR3 coding sequence is TGTGCCATCAGTCGGGACAGGAGCTCCTACGAGCAGTACTTC.

The V and J genes are TRBV19 and TRBJ1-6; D remains unclear. Deletions cut 6 bases from V and 0 bases from J, with 12 bases between. Germline V gives CDR1 LNHDA, CDR2 SQIVND (reference sequence). There are 16 residues in the CDR3. The CDR3 DNA reads as TGTGCCAGTAGGGCGGGAACCAGCTCCTATAATTCACCCCTCCACTTT. As protein: CASRAGTSSYNSPLHF.

V usage is TRBV19 and J usage is TRBJ2-3, with D possibly matching TRBD1 (5 bases). Looked up from germline, CDR1 is LNHDA and CDR2 is SQIVND (reference sequence). This CDR3 has 14 residues. Trimming took 5 bases from V and 4 from J, leaving 13 bases between them. The CDR3 is CASSLQGGPDTQYF. As DNA, the CDR3 is TGTGCCAGTAGTTTGCAGGGCGGACCAGATACGCAGTATTTT.

The DNA of the CDR3 is TGTGCCAGCAGCGAAACTAGCGGGGGGGCGGATGAGCAGTTCTTC. It encodes CASSETSGGADEQFF. V gene TRBV7-9 combines with J gene TRBJ2-1; the match to TRBD2 covers 13 bases. J lost 8 bases, V lost 5 bases, and 6 bases had no gene match. Germline CDR1 reads SEHNR; CDR2 reads FQNEAQ (reference sequence). This CDR3 has 15 amino acids. The variable domain in full, completed from reference TRBV7-9 and TRBJ2-1, reads DTGVSQNPRHKITKRGQNVTFRCDPISEHNRLYWYRQTLGQGPEFLTYFQNEAQLEKSRLLSDRFSAERPKGSFSTLEIQRTEQGDSAMYLCASSETSGGADEQFFGPGTRLTVL.

This clone was seen a single time. The chain has TRBV27 and TRBJ2-1, with D perhaps matching TRBD1 (6 bases). Trimming shortened V by 6 bases and J by 4 bases, and 10 bases separated the two germline ends. The CDR3 runs to 13 residues. Germline CDR1 reads MNHEY; CDR2 reads SMNVEV (reference sequence). In DNA form, the CDR3 reads TGTGCCAGCAGCAGGGGACCTTACAATGAGCAGTTCTTC. Its protein is CASSRGPYNEQFF.

V is TRBV7-6 and J is TRBJ2-2, with a tentative D call TRBD1 (5 bases). The V gene lost 7 bases and the J gene lost 0 bases, with 12 bases spanning the gap. CDR1 and CDR2 from the germline V gene are SGHVS and FNYEAQ. This CDR3 is built from 15 residues. CDR3 nucleotides: TGTGCCAGCACCACCACGACAGCGAACACCGGGGAGCTGTTTTTT. Protein product: CASTTTTANTGELFF.

The CDR3 loop is CASSLGEGVQPQHF. The CDR3 region has the DNA TGCGCCAGCAGCTTGGGGGAAGGGGTTCAGCCCCAGCATTTT. The J gene is TRBJ1-5, the V gene TRBV5-1, with D perhaps TRBD1 (5 bases). Germline V gives CDR1 SGHRS, CDR2 YFSETQ. CDR3 length equals 14 residues. The ends were cut back, 0 bases at V and 6 bases at J, with 10 bases in the middle.